The subject of this entry is one T cell receptor (beta chain). Treatment reported: preoperative locoregional IRX-2 cytokine immunotherapy. Samples came from a phase Ib trial of preoperative locoregional IRX-2 cytokine immunotherapy. These data are taken from a study of preoperative IRX-2 immunotherapy in early breast cancer. Only in-frame clones appear in the TCRdb table, and some are missing; sequencing was by immunoSEQ multiplex PCR. The sample has 40,000 to 50,000 clones; 70% to 80% are singletons. V shed 4 bases, J shed 4 bases, and the junction held 5 bases outside the gene matches. This CDR3 has 14 residues. Germline lookup yields CDR1 LNHDA and CDR2 SQIVND (reference sequence).

V usage is TRBV19 and J usage is TRBJ1-2; the match to TRBD1 covers 8 bases. The sequenced sample was tumor tissue, obtained after IRX-2 immunotherapy. The sequence derives from a human donor with breast cancer. The CDR3 sequence: CASSTGQGSYGYTF. CDR3 bases: TGTGCCAGTAGTACTGGACAGGGTAGCTATGGCTACACCTTC.